The 16 T cell receptor beta chains given below trace back to one sample, sequenced in a study of T cells after yellow fever vaccination. TCRdb fed the 5' RACE reads into MiXCR, producing one record per CDR3 protein. The sample records some 390,000 distinct CDR3 sequences, approximately 18% being singletons. The sample consisted of PBMCs, taken before the yellow fever booster vaccination. The receptors originated from a man between 18 and 29 years old who received the YFV17D yellow fever vaccine.

V and J are TRBV6-1 and TRBJ1-2; the D gene is possibly TRBD1 (6 bases). Per germline, CDR1 MNHNS and CDR2 SASEGT. Trimming removed 6 bases at V and 0 bases at J, with 8 bases between. The CDR3 has 13 residues. This CDR3 reads CASSGGANYGYTF. The CDR3 DNA sequence: TGTGCCAGCAGCGGGGGCGCTAACTATGGCTACACCTTC.

This clonotype was counted only a few times. This chain uses TRBV20-1 with TRBJ1-1; D not certain. The germline CDR1 and CDR2 sequences are DFQATT and SNEGSKA (reference sequence). CDR3 size: 13 residues. V lost 2 bases and J lost 1, with 8 bases in between. The CDR3 nucleotides are TGCAGTGCTAGAAGCCGGACGAACACTGAAGCTTTCTTT. Its protein product is CSARSRTNTEAFF.

The table lists this clonotype with a few counts. The chain is built from TRBV20-1 and TRBJ2-1, with TRBD2 matching over 8 bases. Germline V gene sequence: CDR1 DFQATT, CDR2 SNEGSKA (reference sequence). The CDR3 spans 14 residues. Losses at the gene ends were 4 bases for V and 6 bases for J; bases not matched to a gene: 8. The CDR3 nucleotides read TGCAGTGCTAAAGACGGGGGGGCCTTCAATGAGCAGTTCTTC. Translating gives CSAKDGGAFNEQFF.

In this sample, this clonotype turned up many times. The chain links TRBV15 to TRBJ1-5; TRBD1 is a possible D gene (5 bases). Trimming left V 1 base short and J 8 bases short, with 12 bases between. The CDR3 covers 14 residues. Germline V CDR1 and CDR2: LNHNV, YYDKDF (reference sequence). The CDR3 here is CATSRAHEGKPQHF. The CDR3 DNA reads as TGTGCCACCAGCAGAGCCCACGAGGGGAAGCCCCAGCATTTT.

This clonotype was detected only a few times. The V and J genes are TRBV15 and TRBJ2-3; 8 bases are a match to TRBD2. The trim removed 2 bases at V and 5 bases at J, leaving 6 bases unmatched. Germline V gene data show CDR1 as LNHNV and CDR2 as YYDKDF (reference sequence). The CDR3 totals 15 residues. The CDR3 DNA sequence: TGTGCCACCAGCAGACTTTTCGGGGGGGGAGATACGCAGTATTTT. Its protein is CATSRLFGGGDTQYF.

V and J are TRBV29-1 and TRBJ2-1; no firm D call. Trimming left V 6 bases short and J 2 bases short, with 14 bases between. CDR1 and CDR2 from the germline V gene are SQVTM and ANQGSEA. The CDR3 consists of 14 residues. This CDR3 reads CSVHLGQAYNEQFF. The CDR3, as DNA: TGCAGCGTGCATCTCGGGCAGGCCTACAATGAGCAGTTCTTC.

As DNA, the CDR3 is TGTGCCATCACCGATTATCCGGGACAGGGATATGGCTACACCTTC. This translates into CAITDYPGQGYGYTF. This chain links TRBV10-3 with TRBJ1-2; 9 bases fit TRBD1. This CDR3 spans 15 amino acids. CDR1 and CDR2 (germline): ENHRY, SYGVKD. The V and J ends lost 7 bases and 5 bases, in that order; junction bases with no gene match: 11.

This clonotype was counted a single time. The chain uses TRBV6-5 and TRBJ2-6; D gene uncertain. The CDR3 contains 13 residues. With 4 bases removed from V and 3 bases from J, the gap between germline ends came to 4 bases. The germline CDR1 and CDR2 sequences are MNHEY and SVGAGI. The CDR3 coding sequence is TGTGCCAGCAGTTGGGGTGGGGCCAACGTCCTGACTTTC. This codes for CASSWGGANVLTF.

Many counts were recorded for this clonotype. The chain couples TRBV5-1 to TRBJ2-1; unclear D gene. The V gene's germline CDR1 is SGHRS and CDR2 YFSETQ. The CDR3 loop spans 12 amino acids. V shed 0 bases and J shed 6 bases, with 4 bases lying between them. The CDR3 DNA is TGCGCCAGCAGCTTGGACAGCAATGAGCAGTTCTTC. Its translation: CASSLDSNEQFF. Combining the CDR3 with reference TRBV5-1 and TRBJ2-1 gives the whole variable domain KAGVTQTPRYLIKTRGQQVTLSCSPISGHRSVSWYQQTPGQGLQFLFEYFSETQRNKGNFPGRFSGRQFSNSRSEMNVSTLELGDSALYLCASSLDSNEQFFGPGTRLTVL.

This clonotype was seen many times. J is TRBJ1-1 and V is TRBV2, with D unresolved. Germline V gene sequence: CDR1 SNHLY, CDR2 FYNNEI. CDR3 length: 15 amino acids. V dropped 2 bases and J dropped 2 bases, with 12 bases sitting between them. CDR3 sequence: CASSEQRTVNTEAFF. The CDR3 DNA is TGTGCCAGCAGTGAACAAAGGACCGTAAACACTGAAGCTTTCTTT.

V is TRBV5-1 and J is TRBJ2-1; D gene ambiguous. CDR3 length: 14 residues. The V gene lost 0 bases and the J gene lost 6 bases, with 10 bases spanning the gap. Germline CDR1 reads SGHRS; CDR2 reads YFSETQ. CDR3 nucleotides: TGCGCCAGCAGCTTGGGACCCTGGGGCAATGAGCAGTTCTTC. Protein sequence: CASSLGPWGNEQFF. The variable domain in full, completed from reference TRBV5-1 and TRBJ2-1, reads KAGVTQTPRYLIKTRGQQVTLSCSPISGHRSVSWYQQTPGQGLQFLFEYFSETQRNKGNFPGRFSGRQFSNSRSEMNVSTLELGDSALYLCASSLGPWGNEQFFGPGTRLTVL.

V gene TRBV7-9 combines with J gene TRBJ2-3; a possible D gene is TRBD2 (6 bases). The ends were cut back, 5 bases at V and 3 bases at J, with 15 bases in the middle. Germline CDR1 reads SEHNR; CDR2 reads FQNEAQ (reference sequence). This CDR3 spans 15 amino acids. CDR3 protein: CASSPVVGGTDTQYF. CDR3 coding DNA: TGTGCCAGCAGCCCTGTAGTGGGAGGTACAGATACGCAGTATTTT.

In its sample, this clonotype was seen a few times. This chain connects TRBV7-6 to TRBJ1-1, with 9 bases identical to TRBD1. The J segment lost 5 bases and the V segment lost 1 base, leaving 5 bases of the junction unmatched. There are 15 residues in the CDR3. Germline CDR1 SGHVS, CDR2 FNYEAQ. The CDR3 protein is CASSLETGGLTEAFF. Here the CDR3 DNA reads TGTGCCAGCAGCTTAGAAACAGGGGGCTTAACTGAAGCTTTCTTT.

The chain is built from TRBV12-3 or TRBV12-4 and TRBJ1-1; 8 bases are shared with TRBD1. The CDR3 loop spans 12 amino acids. After removal of 5 bases from V and 9 bases from J, the junction contained 5 bases not matched to a gene. The CDR3 region is CASSIRQGKAFF. The CDR3 nucleotides are TGTGCCAGCAGTATACGACAGGGGAAAGCTTTCTTT.

As for this clonotype: Being one base from a much bigger clone, this may be a read error. The V and J genes are TRBV5-1 and TRBJ2-5, with TRBD2 matching over 8 bases. The CDR3 has 14 residues. After removal of 0 bases from V and 3 bases from J, the junction contained 1 base not matched to a gene. The germline gives CDR1 SGHRS, CDR2 YFSETQ. In DNA, the CDR3 is TGCGCCAGCAGCTTGGTACTAGCGGAAGAGACCCAGTACTTC. This encodes CASSLVLAEETQYF. Supplemented by reference TRBV5-1 and TRBJ2-5, the full variable domain reads KAGVTQTPRYLIKTRGQQVTLSCSPISGHRSVSWYQQTPGQGLQFLFEYFSETQRNKGNFPGRFSGRQFSNSRSEMNVSTLELGDSALYLCASSLVLAEETQYFGPGTRLLVL.

The V call is TRBV9, the J call TRBJ2-7, with D perhaps TRBD1 (6 bases). V was shortened by 0 bases and J by 6 bases, with 19 bases between the two germline ends. The germline CDR1 and CDR2 sequences are SGDLS and YYNGEE. The CDR3 runs 16 residues. CDR3 sequence (DNA): TGTGCCAGCAGCGTAGAGGGGGACCCCCGCTGGGGCGAGCAGTACTTC. Translating gives CASSVEGDPRWGEQYF.